Each of the 3 T cell receptor beta chains below was sequenced from the same sample in a study of T-cell reconstitution after alpha-beta-depleted transplantation in children. Researchers prepared the TCRbeta library using unique molecular identifiers, the study reports. TCRdb fed the PCR reads into MiXCR, producing one record per CDR3 protein. The repertoire consists of fewer than 500,000 distinct CDR3 sequences, with over 40% occurring once and the leading ten covering under 30%. This material consisted of PBMCs, taken before TCRalphabeta/CD19-depleted stem cell transplant. These receptors came from a girl aged 2 to 10 with aplastic anemia, due to receive a stem cell transplant.

The chain employs TRBV12-3 or TRBV12-4 and TRBJ2-1, with D unresolved. This CDR3 is built from 14 residues. The V gene lost 3 bases and the J gene lost 3 bases, with 9 bases spanning the gap. CDR3 coding DNA: TGTGCCAGCAGTTTGAGAGAGGTCTACAATGAGCAGTTCTTC. As protein: CASSLREVYNEQFF.

This chain connects TRBV20-1 to TRBJ1-6, with 9 bases matching TRBD1. Germline values: CDR1 DFQATT, CDR2 SNEGSKA (reference sequence). The CDR3 loop spans 13 amino acids. Germline trimming cut 3 bases from V and 8 bases from J; bases unmatched to any gene: 2. The CDR3: CSASRDRDSPLHF. The CDR3 region has the DNA TGCAGTGCTAGCCGGGACAGGGATTCACCCCTCCACTTT.

The V call is TRBV7-7, the J call TRBJ2-2, with D uncertain. Germline lookup yields CDR1 SSHAT and CDR2 FNYEAQ (reference sequence). The CDR3 totals 13 residues. The V end lost 5 bases, the J end lost 4 bases, and 8 bases lay between the germline ends. In DNA, the CDR3 is TGTGCCAGCAGCCAGGTGATCACCGGGGAGCTGTTTTTT. Residues: CASSQVITGELFF.